This T cell receptor beta chain was recovered during a study of shared clonotypes between healthy human individuals. Study results and limitations: The study generally estimated greater richness for naive than memory subsets.

The CDR3 is 17 residues long. Germline-derived CDR1 and CDR2 are MNHEY and SMNVEV (reference sequence). With 1 base clipped from V and 10 bases from J, the junction kept 10 bases outside the gene matches. About this clone: Antigen: not known.

200 ng DNA, about 30,000 T cell genomes, went into each sorted-subset replicate PCR. Produced via immunoSEQ multiplex PCR; TCRdb's table is partial and in-frame only. The sample has a few hundred thousand clones, 96% seen once. The sequencing input was memory CD8+ T cells sorted from blood. Subset denoted: CD45RO+ cells pooled with CCR7-negative TemRA cells. The clonotype originates from a man younger than 40 in good health. The chain combines TRBV27 with TRBJ1-6; TRBD1 aligns across 10 bases. DNA for the CDR3: TGTGCCAGCAGTTTATTCGGTTTCGGACAGGGGGGATCACCCCTCCACTTT. Translation: CASSLFGFGQGGSPLHF.